This TCR beta chain was found in a study of cytomegalovirus exposure and HLA in healthy donors. This clone showed up just a few times. Amplification used 60 Vbeta primers and 13 Jbeta primers. The method was immunoSEQ multiplex PCR; TCRdb's version includes in-frame clones alone and lacks a portion of them. This sample yields roughly 100,000 clones, of which over 65% are seen a single time; more than 4.5% belongs to the top ten. Germline V gene lookup returns CDR1 KGHSH and CDR2 LQKENI. CDR3 length: 16 amino acids. With 6 bases removed from V and 0 bases from J, the gap between germline ends came to 15 bases.

V and J are TRBV18 and TRBJ1-5; D is possibly TRBD1 (6 bases). This receptor was identified in a female donor in good health and CMV-seropositive. The sample consisted of PBMCs. This chain's CDR3 is CASSRTQGPSNQPQHF. DNA for the CDR3: TGTGCCAGCTCCCGAACTCAGGGGCCTAGCAATCAGCCCCAGCATTTT.